This T cell receptor beta chain was obtained from a study of T cell responses to AZD1222 COVID-19 vaccine. About the study: Whether given at about 4 or about 12 weeks, second doses were pooled. Study observations and caveats: Across spike, vaccine-associated CD4 TCRs were found, dominant at 160-218 and 743-854. Unmutated variant regions are reportedly the target of nearly half of TCRs that are spike-specific. Two doses of AZD1222 preceded a rise in Spike-specific TCR breadth and depth.

TCRdb's table, derived via immunoSEQ multiplex PCR, lists solely in-frame clones and lacks some. This table has 100,000 to 150,000 clones, 65% to 90% appearing once. V was clipped by 5 bases and J by 0 bases, with 11 bases between them. The CDR3 sequence is 15 residues long. Germline V gene sequence: CDR1 SNHLY, CDR2 FYNNEI. With regard to this clone: No antigen is known for it.

The rearrangement links TRBV2 to TRBJ1-5; D possibly corresponds to TRBD1 (5 bases). This receptor was identified in an adult in good health. The sequencing used peripheral blood, collected on day 0 of AZD1222 vaccination. CDR3: CASSPETGSNQPQHF. CDR3 coding DNA: TGTGCCAGCAGTCCGGAAACAGGTAGCAATCAGCCCCAGCATTTT.